The 25 T cell receptor beta chains presented below share a single source sample, sequenced in a study of CD8 T cells in Susac syndrome. RNA in amounts of roughly 0.5 to 1 ug was reverse transcribed with random hexamers. TCRdb analysed the immunoSEQ multiplex PCR reads with MiXCR anew, one entry per CDR3 protein. The sample has about 300,000 distinct CDR3 sequences, 70% to 90% seen once. What was sequenced was CD8+ T cells from PBMCs. The receptors were sampled from a human donor with multiple sclerosis.

The chain has TRBV7-2 and TRBJ2-5; a weak D match, TRBD2 (5 bases). With 1 base removed from V and 1 base from J, the gap between germline ends came to 19 bases. This CDR3 is 18 amino acids long. The germline V gene encodes CDR1 SGHTA and CDR2 FQGNSA. This chain's CDR3 is CASSLEPGTGKLQETQYF. As DNA, the CDR3 is TGTGCCAGCAGCTTAGAGCCGGGTACCGGGAAACTCCAAGAGACCCAGTACTTC.

This clonotype occurred a few times. The V call is TRBV11-2, the J call TRBJ1-5; possible D gene TRBD1, 5 bases. The CDR3 consists of 15 residues. Between the trimmed V and J ends, which lost 1 base and 4 bases, there was a span of 11 bases. In germline, CDR1 is SGHAT, CDR2 FQNNGV. The CDR3 loop is CASSLVGVDNQPQHF. CDR3 coding DNA: TGTGCCAGCAGCTTAGTAGGGGTCGATAATCAGCCCCAGCATTTT. The whole variable domain, remainder taken from reference TRBV11-2 and TRBJ1-5, is EAGVAQSPRYKIIEKRQSVAFWCNPISGHATLYWYQQILGQGPKLLIQFQNNGVVDDSQLPKDRFSAERLKGVDSTLKIQPAKLEDSAVYLCASSLVGVDNQPQHFGDGTRLSIL.

The chain employs TRBV28 and TRBJ1-5; TRBD1 is a possible D gene (6 bases). V was trimmed by 7 bases and J by 4 bases, leaving 17 bases between them. The CDR3 totals 15 residues. Germline V CDR1 and CDR2: MDHEN, SYDVKM. Written as DNA, the CDR3 is TGTGCCAGCACCCTTACAGGGAACTTGAATCAGCCCCAGCATTTT. Translated: CASTLTGNLNQPQHF. The whole variable domain, remainder taken from reference TRBV28 and TRBJ1-5, is DVKVTQSSRYLVKRTGEKVFLECVQDMDHENMFWYRQDPGLGLRLIYFSYDVKMKEKGDIPEGYSVSREKKERFSLILESASTNQTSMYLCASTLTGNLNQPQHFGDGTRLSIL.

J is TRBJ2-3 and V is TRBV9; 10 nucleotides line up with TRBD2. The V gene's germline CDR1 is SGDLS and CDR2 YYNGEE. The CDR3 consists of 15 residues. The V and J ends lost 6 bases and 2 bases, in that order; junction bases with no gene match: 6. CDR3 loop: CASTQGLAHTDTQYF. For the CDR3, the DNA is TGTGCCAGCACCCAGGGACTAGCGCACACAGATACGCAGTATTTT.

CDR3 sequence reads: CASSSHLFGNEQFF. In DNA form, the CDR3 reads TGTGCCAGCAGTTCCCACCTCTTTGGCAATGAGCAGTTCTTC. This chain uses TRBV6-2 or TRBV6-3 with TRBJ2-1, with unresolved D. V lost 4 bases, J lost 6 bases, and 13 bases lay in between. Germline assignment: CDR1 MNHEY and CDR2 SVGEGT. CDR3 length: 14 amino acids.

This CDR3 is CASSQSGVGSGELFF. Here the CDR3 DNA reads TGCGCCAGCAGCCAGTCGGGAGTCGGATCCGGGGAGCTGTTTTTT. V gene TRBV4-1 combines with J gene TRBJ2-2; maybe TRBD2 (6 bases). The CDR3 spans 15 residues. CDR1 and CDR2 from the germline V gene are MGHRA and YSYEKL. Trimming shortened V by 3 bases and J by 6 bases, and 14 bases separated the two germline ends.

The gene calls are TRBV12-3 or TRBV12-4 and TRBJ2-7, with 12 bases that match TRBD1. Losses at the gene ends were 5 bases for V and 7 bases for J; bases not matched to a gene: 9. There are 15 residues in the CDR3. The CDR3, as DNA: TGTGCCAGCAGTGCCGGGACAGGGGGCGTCGAGGAGCAGTACTTC. Translation: CASSAGTGGVEEQYF.

The chain links TRBV28 to TRBJ2-2; tentative D call: TRBD2 (7 bases). CDR1 and CDR2 (germline): MDHEN, SYDVKM. The CDR3 has 14 residues. V dropped 10 bases and J dropped 3 bases, with 15 bases sitting between them. CDR3 amino acids: CATTGRAYTGELFF. The CDR3 region has the DNA TGTGCCACCACAGGGAGGGCGTACACCGGGGAGCTGTTTTTT. Drawing the rest from reference TRBV28 and TRBJ2-2, the complete variable domain is DVKVTQSSRYLVKRTGEKVFLECVQDMDHENMFWYRQDPGLGLRLIYFSYDVKMKEKGDIPEGYSVSREKKERFSLILESASTNQTSMYLCATTGRAYTGELFFGEGSRLTVL.

The rearrangement joins TRBV28 to TRBJ1-2; TRBD1 might be the D (5 bases). The CDR3 has 19 amino acids. Germline V gene data show CDR1 as MDHEN and CDR2 as SYDVKM. V dropped 3 bases and J dropped 3 bases, with 26 bases sitting between them. CDR3 bases: TGTGCCAGCAGTTTGCCCCGACAGCCCCTTACTCGTATGGACTATGGCTACACCTTC. Translated: CASSLPRQPLTRMDYGYTF.

The gene calls are TRBV9 and TRBJ2-5; 8 bases match TRBD2. Germline CDR1 reads SGDLS; CDR2 reads YYNGEE. V was pared by 4 bases and J by 2 bases, with 7 bases of the junction left unmatched. The CDR3 length is 15 residues. DNA for the CDR3: TGTGCCAGCAGCACCCGGGCTAGCGGGCAAGAGACCCAGTACTTC. Translation: CASSTRASGQETQYF.

The chain recombines TRBV14 with TRBJ2-1, with 8 bases lining up with TRBD2. The germline V gene has CDR1 SGHDN and CDR2 FVKESK. The CDR3 runs 20 residues. V trimming: 2 bases; J trimming: 5 bases; junction bases outside the gene matches: 20. The DNA for the CDR3 is TGTGCCAGCAGCCAACTACCTTATCCCACAGTGGCAGCGGGAGACAATGAGCAGTTCTTC. It codes for CASSQLPYPTVAAGDNEQFF.

The chain combines TRBV28 with TRBJ2-7, with a weak D call TRBD1 (6 bases). The CDR3 consists of 16 residues. Per the germline V gene, CDR1 is MDHEN and CDR2 is SYDVKM. V was trimmed by 4 bases and J by 0 bases, leaving 16 bases between them. The CDR3 loop is CASSSFDRTLSYEQYF. The DNA for the CDR3 is TGTGCCAGCAGTTCCTTCGACAGGACTCTCTCCTACGAGCAGTACTTC.

CDR3 sequence reads: CASRWRRFETGELFF. The CDR3 bases are TGTGCCAGCAGGTGGAGGCGATTTGAAACCGGGGAGCTGTTTTTT. The chain uses TRBV3-1 and TRBJ2-2; tentative D call: TRBD2 (5 bases). Trimming left V 6 bases short and J 5 bases short, with 16 bases between. The germline gives CDR1 LGHDT, CDR2 YNNKEL (reference sequence). This CDR3 spans 15 amino acids.

This CDR3 is CAWSDGMNTEAFF. CDR3 bases: TGTGCCTGGAGCGACGGCATGAACACTGAAGCTTTCTTT. The V call is TRBV30, the J call TRBJ1-1; unclear D gene. The germline CDR1 and CDR2 sequences are GTSNPN and SVGIG (reference sequence). This CDR3 spans 13 amino acids. V lost 3 bases, J lost 0 bases, and 8 bases lay in between.

The chain carries TRBV6-5 and TRBJ2-3; possible D gene TRBD2, 5 bases. Per germline, CDR1 MNHEY and CDR2 SVGAGI. This CDR3 spans 13 amino acids. V lost 2 bases and J 5 bases, leaving 8 bases between the germline ends. The CDR3 DNA reads TGTGCCAGCAGTTACGGGAGTGGAGATACGCAGTATTTT. As protein: CASSYGSGDTQYF.

V usage is TRBV30 and J usage is TRBJ1-1; 8 bases line up with TRBD1. Germline V gene sequence: CDR1 GTSNPN, CDR2 SVGIG (reference sequence). After removal of 3 bases from V and 0 bases from J, the junction contained 6 bases not matched to a gene. This CDR3 is built from 15 residues. Here the CDR3 reads CAWSLGQGLNTEAFF. Written as DNA, the CDR3 is TGTGCCTGGAGCCTAGGACAGGGCTTGAACACTGAAGCTTTCTTT.

J is TRBJ1-2 and V is TRBV7-9; 8 positions agree with TRBD1. The CDR3 loop spans 15 amino acids. The germline gives CDR1 SEHNR, CDR2 FQNEAQ (reference sequence). V shed 4 bases, J shed 4 bases, and the junction held 8 bases outside the gene matches. CDR3 sequence reads: CASSSGDRLSYGYTF. CDR3 bases: TGTGCCAGCAGCTCGGGGGACAGGCTATCCTATGGCTACACCTTC.

This chain connects TRBV3-1 to TRBJ2-2; D remains ambiguous. CDR3 size: 13 residues. V was trimmed by 0 bases and J by 8 bases, leaving 7 bases between them. The germline CDR1 and CDR2 sequences are LGHDT and YNNKEL (reference sequence). CDR3 protein: CASSQDGRGELFF. In nucleotides, the CDR3 is TGTGCCAGCAGCCAAGATGGTCGTGGGGAGCTGTTTTTT.

V gene TRBV6-1 combines with J gene TRBJ1-1; D not resolved. This CDR3 comprises 12 residues. Germline CDR1 MNHNS, CDR2 SASEGT. V was pared by 11 bases and J by 3 bases, with 13 bases between. CDR3 nucleotides: TGTGCCTTAGATGGAGGGTACACTGAAGCTTTCTTT. Protein: CALDGGYTEAFF.

The chain joins TRBV7-9 to TRBJ1-2; D gene ambiguous. Germline CDR1 is SEHNR and CDR2 is FQNEAQ (reference sequence). CDR3 length: 14 residues. The V gene lost 4 bases and the J gene lost 3 bases, with 12 bases spanning the gap. The CDR3, as DNA: TGTGCCAGCAGCTCTAACGGACGGCACTATGGCTACACCTTC. It encodes CASSSNGRHYGYTF.

J is TRBJ2-1 and V is TRBV10-1; 7 bases are a match to TRBD2. This CDR3 has 14 residues. V was clipped by 1 base and J by 8 bases; unmatched bases: 5. CDR1 is WNHNN and CDR2 is SYGVQD in the germline V gene (reference sequence). The CDR3 DNA reads TGCGCCAGCAGTGAGTGGCGGGAGATGGATGAGCAGTTCTTC. It translates to CASSEWREMDEQFF.

The chain combines TRBV29-1 with TRBJ2-7; D may be TRBD2 (5 bases). Trimming left V 3 bases short and J 0 bases short, with 12 bases between. The CDR3 totals 14 residues. Germline V gene sequence: CDR1 SQVTM, CDR2 ANQGSEA. The CDR3 sequence is CSVELASSSYEQYF. CDR3 DNA sequence: TGCAGCGTTGAGTTAGCGTCAAGCTCCTACGAGCAGTACTTC.

The rearrangement joins TRBV27 to TRBJ1-1; 9 bases are shared with TRBD1. The CDR3 totals 16 residues. Losses at the gene ends were 5 bases for V and 4 bases for J; bases not matched to a gene: 11. The germline V gene encodes CDR1 MNHEY and CDR2 SMNVEV (reference sequence). CDR3 residues: CASSHGPGTGFTEAFF. As DNA, the CDR3 is TGTGCCAGCAGTCATGGTCCCGGGACAGGGTTCACTGAAGCTTTCTTT.

The CDR3 loop is CASSQGLAFYNEQFF. CDR3 in DNA: TGTGCCAGCAGCCAGGGACTAGCGTTTTACAATGAGCAGTTCTTC. The chain combines TRBV7-2 with TRBJ2-1, with TRBD2 identical over 10 bases. The CDR3 is 15 amino acids. Germline V gene lookup returns CDR1 SGHTA and CDR2 FQGNSA. V lost 5 bases and J lost 4; bases outside the gene matches: 5.

The chain links TRBV10-3 to TRBJ1-1, with D uncertain. The CDR3 covers 11 residues. The germline CDR1 and CDR2 sequences are ENHRY and SYGVKD. Trimming cost V 4 bases and J 7 bases, with 7 bases left between them. The CDR3 DNA sequence: TGTGCCATCAGTGTAGGGTATGAAGCTTTCTTT. Protein: CAISVGYEAFF.